This passage covers 21 T cell receptor beta chains from one sample sequenced in a study of response to subunit inactivated influenza vaccine. TCRdb reprocessed the RT-PCR reads with MiXCR, giving one entry per CDR3 protein. The sample holds about 190,000 distinct CDR3 sequences; about an eighth are singletons and the top ten take under 30%. Sample: CD8+ T cells sorted from PBMCs, taken less than 6 days after vaccination. The source of these receptors is a man aged 50-59 years who received an inactivated influenza vaccine.

Only a few counts were recorded for this clonotype. The V call is TRBV25-1, the J call TRBJ2-3; the match to TRBD1 covers 8 bases. Germline trimming cut 4 bases from V and 2 bases from J; bases unmatched to any gene: 2. The CDR3 length is 14 residues. The germline CDR1 and CDR2 sequences are MGHDK and SYGVNS. This CDR3 reads CASSAGQATDTQYF. CDR3 nucleotide sequence: TGTGCCAGCAGTGCGGGACAGGCCACAGATACGCAGTATTTT.

This clonotype has a count of ten or more. V and J are TRBV6-2 or TRBV6-3 and TRBJ1-1; D uncertain. Between the trimmed V and J ends, which lost 2 bases and 5 bases, there was a span of 6 bases. The germline CDR1 and CDR2 sequences are MNHEY and SVGEGT. This CDR3 is 12 amino acids long. The CDR3 sequence: CASSYKGTEAFF. In nucleotides, the CDR3 is TGTGCCAGCAGTTACAAAGGAACTGAAGCTTTCTTT.

This chain links TRBV15 with TRBJ2-7; no clear D. V shed 0 bases and J shed 9 bases, with 9 bases lying between them. Germline CDR1 LNHNV, CDR2 YYDKDF (reference sequence). The CDR3 spans 12 residues. The chain's CDR3 is CATSRENGVQYF. As DNA, the CDR3 is TGTGCCACCAGCAGAGAAAATGGCGTGCAGTACTTC.

The chain carries TRBV11-2 and TRBJ2-1; a possible D gene is TRBD2 (5 bases). The CDR3 covers 16 residues. Per germline, CDR1 SGHAT and CDR2 FQNNGV. Trimming removed 3 bases from V and 3 bases from J, with 15 bases in between. CDR3 in amino acids: CASSFVAEGNYNEQFF. For the CDR3, the DNA is TGTGCCAGCAGCTTCGTAGCAGAGGGTAACTACAATGAGCAGTTCTTC. The entire variable domain, with the rest obtained from reference TRBV11-2 and TRBJ2-1, is as follows: EAGVAQSPRYKIIEKRQSVAFWCNPISGHATLYWYQQILGQGPKLLIQFQNNGVVDDSQLPKDRFSAERLKGVDSTLKIQPAKLEDSAVYLCASSFVAEGNYNEQFFGPGTRLTVL.

Many counts were recorded for this clonotype. The chain joins TRBV14 to TRBJ2-4; unclear D gene. Germline-derived CDR1 and CDR2 are SGHDN and FVKESK. CDR3 length: 16 amino acids. Between the trimmed V and J ends, which lost 3 bases and 4 bases, there was a span of 16 bases. CDR3: CASSQFASPPKNIQYF. CDR3 coding DNA: TGTGCCAGCAGCCAGTTTGCCAGCCCTCCGAAAAACATTCAGTACTTC.

The chain couples TRBV3-1 to TRBJ2-5; D gene uncertain. The V end was cut by 3 bases, the J end by 5 bases, with 7 bases between. The germline V gene encodes CDR1 LGHDT and CDR2 YNNKEL (reference sequence). This CDR3 spans 12 amino acids. Here the CDR3 reads CASSHPSETQYF. For the CDR3, the DNA is TGTGCCAGCAGCCATCCTTCGGAGACCCAGTACTTC.

This clonotype was observed a few times. This rearrangement joins TRBV4-3 to TRBJ2-5; 8 bases align to TRBD2. Germline V gene data show CDR1 as LGHNA and CDR2 as YSLEER. The ends lost 0 bases at V and 2 bases at J; junction bases unmatched: 14. The CDR3 spans 19 residues. The CDR3 is CASSQDRVARGARQETQYF. DNA of the CDR3: TGCGCCAGCAGCCAAGATAGGGTGGCGCGGGGGGCCCGGCAAGAGACCCAGTACTTC.

The rearrangement links TRBV29-1 to TRBJ2-5, with D perhaps matching TRBD1 or TRBD2 (6 bases each). Germline V CDR1 and CDR2: SQVTM, ANQGSEA. Trimming stripped 0 bases from V and 4 bases from J, with 9 bases between. CDR3 length equals 13 residues. The CDR3 coding sequence is TGCAGCGTTGAAGACGGGGGCTTAGAGACCCAGTACTTC. As protein: CSVEDGGLETQYF.

This clonotype was seen a few times. This rearrangement joins TRBV7-9 to TRBJ2-7; D is unclear. Germline CDR1 reads SEHNR; CDR2 reads FQNEAQ (reference sequence). This CDR3 has 13 residues. V was clipped by 7 bases and J by 5 bases, with 15 bases between them. The CDR3 DNA reads as TGTGCCAGCACCACCAGTCCCATTAACGAGCAGTACTTC. Amino acid sequence: CASTTSPINEQYF.

V usage is TRBV27 and J usage is TRBJ2-1; 7 bases are a match to TRBD1. After removal of 4 bases from V and 5 bases from J, the junction contained 8 bases not matched to a gene. Germline V gives CDR1 MNHEY, CDR2 SMNVEV (reference sequence). This CDR3 has 15 residues. CDR3 sequence: CASSWVQGWDNEQFF. CDR3 bases: TGTGCCAGCAGTTGGGTACAGGGGTGGGACAATGAGCAGTTCTTC.

This clonotype was detected once. CDR3 in DNA: TGTGCCAGCAGCCAGACAGGGGGCCAAGAGACCCAGTACTTC. This translates into CASSQTGGQETQYF. The gene calls are TRBV9 and TRBJ2-5; 9 bases fit TRBD1. Germline V CDR1 and CDR2: SGDLS, YYNGEE. The CDR3 length is 14 residues. Trimming removed 4 bases from V and 1 base from J; junction bases left unmatched: 2. Combining the CDR3 with reference TRBV9 and TRBJ2-5 gives the whole variable domain DSGVTQTPKHLITATGQRVTLRCSPRSGDLSVYWYQQSLDQGLQFLIQYYNGEERAKGNILERFSAQQFPDLHSELNLSSLELGDSALYFCASSQTGGQETQYFGPGTRLLVL.

This clonotype was detected ten times or more. The chain employs TRBV15 and TRBJ2-2, with D unclear. The germline V gene has CDR1 LNHNV and CDR2 YYDKDF (reference sequence). Deletions cut 8 bases from V and 3 bases from J, with 10 bases between. This CDR3 contains 13 residues. The DNA of the CDR3 is TGTGCCACCGGTTCCGTGTACACCGGGGAGCTGTTTTTT. Protein: CATGSVYTGELFF.

In this sample, this clonotype turned up a few times. The V gene is TRBV4-1, the J gene TRBJ1-1, with a possible D match to TRBD1 (6 bases). Germline assignment: CDR1 MGHRA and CDR2 YSYEKL. The CDR3 spans 15 residues. V was clipped by 0 bases and J by 3 bases, with 11 bases between them. This chain's CDR3 is CASSQEGGHYTEAFF. The CDR3 nucleotides read TGCGCCAGCAGCCAAGAGGGGGGGCATTACACTGAAGCTTTCTTT.

This clonotype was picked up a small number of times. The chain has TRBV11-2 and TRBJ2-7; TRBD1 is a possible D gene (6 bases). Germline V CDR1 and CDR2: SGHAT, FQNNGV. V lost 10 bases and J lost 5, with 15 bases in between. The CDR3 has 12 amino acids. The CDR3, as DNA: TGTGCCACGCAGGGGTTAAGGGACGAGCAGTACTTC. Its translation is CATQGLRDEQYF.

This clonotype was found many times. This chain's CDR3 is CSARASGMEQYF. The CDR3 bases are TGCAGTGCTAGAGCTAGTGGAATGGAGCAGTACTTC. The J gene is TRBJ2-7, the V gene TRBV20-1, with D hard to call. Trimming took 1 base from V and 7 from J, leaving 11 bases between them. This CDR3 has 12 residues. CDR1 DFQATT and CDR2 SNEGSKA come from the germline V gene (reference sequence).

This clonotype was observed many times. The V and J genes are TRBV5-1 and TRBJ2-2, with 9 bases fitting TRBD2. In germline, CDR1 is SGHRS, CDR2 YFSETQ. V lost 4 bases and J lost 7; bases outside the gene matches: 8. This CDR3 has 15 amino acids. As DNA, the CDR3 is TGCGCCAGCAGCGTCGGGACTAGCAATGGCGGGGAGCTGTTTTTT. Translation gives CASSVGTSNGGELFF.

V usage is TRBV9 and J usage is TRBJ2-7; TRBD1 agrees at 8 bases. The CDR3 spans 14 residues. Germline V lookup: CDR1 SGDLS, CDR2 YYNGEE. Trimming cost V 3 bases and J 5 bases; bases outside gene matches: 7. CDR3 in amino acids: CASSAGQGPHEQYF. The CDR3 region has the DNA TGTGCCAGCAGCGCCGGACAGGGCCCCCACGAGCAGTACTTC.

This clonotype was observed at least ten times. V and J are TRBV28 and TRBJ2-7, with 7 bases lining up with TRBD1. Trimming at V came to 6 bases and at J to 0 bases, leaving 2 bases not matched to a gene. The CDR3 is 13 residues long. The germline CDR1 and CDR2 sequences are MDHEN and SYDVKM. Here the CDR3 DNA reads TGTGCCAGCAGGGGACAGTTCTCCTACGAGCAGTACTTC. Translation: CASRGQFSYEQYF.

This clonotype was seen many times. The chain employs TRBV6-2 or TRBV6-3 and TRBJ2-7; 10 nucleotides match TRBD2. The germline CDR1 and CDR2 sequences are MNHEY and SVGEGT. The CDR3 length is 14 residues. V shed 5 bases, J shed 2 bases, and the junction held 3 bases outside the gene matches. This CDR3 is CASSRLAGAYEQYF. The CDR3, as DNA: TGTGCCAGCAGTCGACTAGCGGGTGCCTACGAGCAGTACTTC.

The CDR3 DNA reads TGCGCCAGCAGCCAAGATCTTTTGGGACAGGCGGCTAATGAAAAACTGTTTTTT. It translates to CASSQDLLGQAANEKLFF. This rearrangement joins TRBV4-3 to TRBJ1-4; 8 bases match TRBD1. CDR1 LGHNA and CDR2 YSLEER come from the germline V gene. The CDR3 runs 18 residues. The V gene end was trimmed by 0 bases and the J gene end by 3 bases; junction bases not matched to a gene: 9.

This clonotype appeared many times. The V call is TRBV9, the J call TRBJ2-7; perhaps TRBD1 as D (6 bases). Trimming took off 0 bases at V and 6 bases at J, with 10 bases between the two ends. The germline CDR1 and CDR2 sequences are SGDLS and YYNGEE. This CDR3 contains 13 residues. CDR3 DNA: TGTGCCAGCAGCGTAGATTTCAGGGGCGAGCAGTACTTC. This encodes CASSVDFRGEQYF. Combining the CDR3 with reference TRBV9 and TRBJ2-7 gives the whole variable domain DSGVTQTPKHLITATGQRVTLRCSPRSGDLSVYWYQQSLDQGLQFLIQYYNGEERAKGNILERFSAQQFPDLHSELNLSSLELGDSALYFCASSVDFRGEQYFGPGTRLTVT.